The 10 T cell receptor beta chains in this list originate from one sample, sequenced in a study of T cell clonality in common variable immunodeficiency. The antigens these receptors bind are not known. Sequencing used immunoSEQ multiplex PCR; TCRdb keeps in-frame clones, though not all of them. The repertoire has about 7,100 clones, none seen only once; the ten largest take around 5.1%. Findings and limits, study-wide: Common variable immunodeficiency TCR beta sequences reportedly had fewer deletions and N-nucleotide insertions.

The sequenced material came from peripheral blood mononuclear cells. These receptors all stem from a human donor with common variable immunodeficiency.

This clone turned up a few times. The sequence runs out 3 residues before the end of the CDR3; the remainder is reconstructed from the germline J gene. The chain joins TRBV7-9 to TRBJ2-7; a possible D gene is TRBD1 (6 bases). The V and J ends lost 4 bases and 5 bases respectively, with 15 bases between them. The CDR3 has 14 residues. The germline CDR1 and CDR2 sequences are SEHNR and FQNEAQ (reference sequence). The CDR3 reads CASSSTTGSHEQYF. The covered CDR3 bases are TGTGCCAGCAGCTCAACTACAGGGTCCCACGAG.

This clone was counted only a few times. The read falls 3 residues short of the CDR3 end, and the missing part is taken from the germline J gene. The rearrangement links TRBV7-9 to TRBJ1-6, with D maybe TRBD1 (5 bases). The CDR3 loop spans 15 amino acids. From germline, CDR1 is SEHNR and CDR2 FQNEAQ (reference sequence). The CDR3 is CASSLGQIITDPLHF. The CDR3 DNA, read in part, is TGTGCCAGCAGCTTAGGACAGATCATCACCGACCCC.

This clone was counted only a few times. Read coverage stops 3 residues before the CDR3 terminus; the germline J gene supplies the remainder. V usage is TRBV18 and J usage is TRBJ2-2, with D tentatively TRBD2 (6 bases). CDR3 size: 13 residues. Per the germline V gene, CDR1 is KGHSH and CDR2 is LQKENI. The V end lost 8 bases, the J end lost 5 bases, and 12 bases lay between the germline ends. The CDR3 reads CASRDGGTGELFF. The part of the CDR3 DNA that was read is TGTGCCAGCCGCGACGGGGGTACCGGGGAG.

This clone was seen a handful of times. The read comes to an end 3 residues before the CDR3 does, leaving the germline J gene to fill in the end. V is TRBV7-2 and J is TRBJ1-5, with 8 bases identical to TRBD1. This CDR3 has 15 residues. V lost 5 bases and J lost 2; bases outside the gene matches: 5. Germline V gene data show CDR1 as SGHTA and CDR2 as FQGNSA. Incomplete CDR3 DNA: TGTGCCAGCAGCCGGACAGGGCTTCGCAATCAGCCC. This codes for CASSRTGLRNQP. The entire CDR3 protein reads CASSRTGLRNQPQHF. Supplemented by reference TRBV7-2 and TRBJ1-5, the full variable domain reads GAGVSQSPSNKVTEKGKDVELRCDPISGHTALYWYRQSLGQGLEFLIYFQGNSAPDKSGLPSDRFSAERTGGSVSTLTIQRTQQEDSAVYLCASSRTGLRNQPQHFGDGTRLSIL.

About this clone itself: The read is 3 residues too short to cover the CDR3 end, so that end is filled in from the germline J gene. The V and J genes are TRBV19 and TRBJ2-7; TRBD1 matches 9 bases. Losses at the gene ends were 5 bases for V and 6 bases for J; bases not matched to a gene: 5. The CDR3 spans 13 residues. CDR1 is LNHDA, CDR2 SQIVND, per germline (reference sequence). The CDR3 is CASSVTGGAEQYF. Incomplete CDR3 DNA: TGTGCCAGTAGTGTTACAGGGGGCGCCGAG.

This clone was seen more than once but under ten times. The CDR3 here is CASSLGLAANNEQFF. CDR3 DNA (partial): TGTGCCAGCAGCTTGGGGCTAGCGGCAAACAATGAG. V is TRBV7-9 and J is TRBJ2-1; 7 positions agree with TRBD2. The read halts 3 residues ahead of the CDR3 end, with the missing end drawn from the germline J gene. The CDR3 spans 15 residues. From germline, CDR1 is SEHNR and CDR2 FQNEAQ (reference sequence). Germline trimming cut 3 bases from V and 5 bases from J; bases unmatched to any gene: 7.

Concerning this clone: The read ends 3 residues early relative to the CDR3; the germline J gene fills the gap. This chain connects TRBV6-2 or TRBV6-3 to TRBJ2-3, with D possibly matching TRBD1 (6 bases). This CDR3 is 13 amino acids long. Trimming shortened V by 0 bases and J by 5 bases, and 6 bases separated the two germline ends. CDR1 MNHEY and CDR2 SVGEGT come from the germline V gene. The part of the CDR3 DNA that was read is TGTGCCAGCAGTTACTCAGGGGGAGATACG. This codes for CASSYSGGDT. The entire CDR3 reads CASSYSGGDTQYF.

With regard to this clone: The sequenced fragment ends 3 residues before the CDR3 boundary, so the rest is inferred from the germline J gene. The J gene is TRBJ2-5, the V gene TRBV19; D gene uncertain. The CDR3 spans 11 residues. Germline V gives CDR1 LNHDA, CDR2 SQIVND (reference sequence). Trimming stripped 8 bases from V and 4 bases from J, with 8 bases between. The CDR3: CASGQGETQYF. The covered CDR3 bases are TGTGCCAGTGGGCAAGGAGAGACC.

To note about this clone: The read ends 3 residues before the CDR3 terminus; that terminus is restored from the germline J gene. The chain carries TRBV7-9 and TRBJ1-2; D might be TRBD1 (5 bases). V lost 1 base to trimming and J lost 6 bases, with 15 bases between them. Germline V gene lookup returns CDR1 SEHNR and CDR2 FQNEAQ (reference sequence). CDR3 size: 15 residues. The DNA read from the CDR3 is TGTGCCAGCAGCTTAGTAGGGCAGGGTGCGCATGGC. This translates into CASSLVGQGAHG. The entire CDR3 reads CASSLVGQGAHGYTF.

This clone was seen a handful of times. Read coverage stops 3 residues before the CDR3 terminus; the germline J gene supplies the remainder. The genes are TRBV18 and TRBJ2-7, with D perhaps matching TRBD1 (6 bases). V was trimmed by 2 bases and J by 3 bases, leaving 11 bases between them. CDR1 KGHSH and CDR2 LQKENI come from the germline V gene. The CDR3 consists of 14 residues. The CDR3 here is CASSPSDSYYEQYF. The covered CDR3 bases are TGTGCCAGCTCACCATCGGACAGCTACTACGAG.